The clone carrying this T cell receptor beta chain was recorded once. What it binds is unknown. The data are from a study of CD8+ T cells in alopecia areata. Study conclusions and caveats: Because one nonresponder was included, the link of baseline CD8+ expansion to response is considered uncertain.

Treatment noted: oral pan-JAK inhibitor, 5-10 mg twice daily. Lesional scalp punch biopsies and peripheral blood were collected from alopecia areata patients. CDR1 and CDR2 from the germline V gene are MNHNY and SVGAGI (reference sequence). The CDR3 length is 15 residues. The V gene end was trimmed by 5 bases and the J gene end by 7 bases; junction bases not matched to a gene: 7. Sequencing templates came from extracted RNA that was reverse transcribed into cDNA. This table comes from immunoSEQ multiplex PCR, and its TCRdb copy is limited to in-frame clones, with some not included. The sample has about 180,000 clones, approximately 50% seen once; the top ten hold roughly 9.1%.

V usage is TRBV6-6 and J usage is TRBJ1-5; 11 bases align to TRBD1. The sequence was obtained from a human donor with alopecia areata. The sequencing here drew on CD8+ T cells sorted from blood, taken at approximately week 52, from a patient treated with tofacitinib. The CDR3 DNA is TGTGCCAGCAGTGGGGACAGGGGGGGAGGGCAGCCCCAGCATTTT. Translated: CASSGDRGGGQPQHF.